This TCR beta chain was documented in a study of blood T cell repertoires in COVID-19. About the research overall: T cells, B-cell-depleted T cells, or PBMCs supplied cDNA or gDNA.

Here immunoSEQ multiplex PCR was the method, and the copy in TCRdb shows in-frame clones only, minus some. Among about 16,000 clones, 85% to 95% were seen once, and the ten largest hold 6.5% to 8%. Deletions cut 9 bases from V and 5 bases from J, with 16 bases between. The V gene's germline CDR1 is SNHLY and CDR2 FYNNEI. The CDR3 covers 13 residues. The J gene is TRBJ2-5, the V gene TRBV2; D may be TRBD2 (5 bases). Sequences were obtained from peripheral blood. The sequence was obtained from a human donor with active COVID-19. The donor label of this sample is uncertain. CDR3 sequence reads: CASLLVILETQYF. In DNA form, the CDR3 reads TGTGCCAGTCTACTAGTCATTTTGGAGACCCAGTACTTC.